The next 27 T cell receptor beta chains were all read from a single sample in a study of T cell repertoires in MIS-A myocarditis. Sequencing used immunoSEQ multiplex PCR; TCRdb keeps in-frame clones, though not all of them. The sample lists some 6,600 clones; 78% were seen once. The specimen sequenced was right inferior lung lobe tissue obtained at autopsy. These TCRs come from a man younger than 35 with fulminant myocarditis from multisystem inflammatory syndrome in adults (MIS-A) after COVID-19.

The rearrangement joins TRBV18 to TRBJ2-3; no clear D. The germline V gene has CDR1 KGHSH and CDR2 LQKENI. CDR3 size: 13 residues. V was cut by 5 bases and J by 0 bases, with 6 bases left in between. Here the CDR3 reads CASSTTSTDTQYF. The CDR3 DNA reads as TGTGCCAGCTCAACAACTAGCACAGATACGCAGTATTTT.

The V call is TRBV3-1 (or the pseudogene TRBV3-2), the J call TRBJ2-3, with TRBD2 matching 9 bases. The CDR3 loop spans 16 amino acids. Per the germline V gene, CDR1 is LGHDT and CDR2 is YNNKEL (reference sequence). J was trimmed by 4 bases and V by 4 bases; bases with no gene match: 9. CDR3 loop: CASSPLAGMTADTQYF. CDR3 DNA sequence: TGTGCCAGCAGCCCGCTAGCGGGGATGACCGCAGATACGCAGTATTTT.

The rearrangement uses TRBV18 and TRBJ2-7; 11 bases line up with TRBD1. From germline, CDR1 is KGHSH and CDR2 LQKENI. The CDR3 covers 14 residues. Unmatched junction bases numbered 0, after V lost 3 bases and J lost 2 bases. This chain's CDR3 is CASSPGQGAYEQYF. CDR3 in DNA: TGTGCCAGCTCACCGGGACAGGGGGCCTACGAGCAGTACTTC. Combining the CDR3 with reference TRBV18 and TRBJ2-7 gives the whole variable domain NAGVMQNPRHLVRRRGQEARLRCSPMKGHSHVYWYRQLPEEGLKFMVYLQKENIIDESGMPKERFSAEFPKEGPSILRIQQVVRGDSAAYFCASSPGQGAYEQYFGPGTRLTVT.

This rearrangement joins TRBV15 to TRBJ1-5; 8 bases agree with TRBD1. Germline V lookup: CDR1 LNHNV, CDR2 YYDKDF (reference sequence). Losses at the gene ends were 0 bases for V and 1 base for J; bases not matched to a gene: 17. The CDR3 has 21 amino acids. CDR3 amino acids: CATSRDRFGDRSIWSNQPQHF. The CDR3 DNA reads TGTGCCACCAGCAGAGACCGGTTTGGGGACAGGAGTATTTGGAGCAATCAGCCCCAGCATTTT. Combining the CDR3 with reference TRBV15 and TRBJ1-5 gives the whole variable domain DAMVIQNPRYQVTQFGKPVTLSCSQTLNHNVMYWYQQKSSQAPKLLFHYYDKDFNNEADTPDNFQSRRPNTSFCFLDIRSPGLGDTAMYLCATSRDRFGDRSIWSNQPQHFGDGTRLSIL.

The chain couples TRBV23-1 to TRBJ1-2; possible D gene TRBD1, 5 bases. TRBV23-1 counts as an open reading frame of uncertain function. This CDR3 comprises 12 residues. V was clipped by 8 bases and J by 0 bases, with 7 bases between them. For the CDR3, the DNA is TGCGCCAGCTCGGGACCTAACTATGGCTACACCTTC. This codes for CASSGPNYGYTF.

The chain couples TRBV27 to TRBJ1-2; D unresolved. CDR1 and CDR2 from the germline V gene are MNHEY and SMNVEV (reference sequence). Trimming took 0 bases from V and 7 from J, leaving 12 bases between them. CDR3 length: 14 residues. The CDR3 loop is CASSLSAGLGGYTF. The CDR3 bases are TGTGCCAGCAGTTTATCGGCAGGACTGGGTGGCTACACCTTC.

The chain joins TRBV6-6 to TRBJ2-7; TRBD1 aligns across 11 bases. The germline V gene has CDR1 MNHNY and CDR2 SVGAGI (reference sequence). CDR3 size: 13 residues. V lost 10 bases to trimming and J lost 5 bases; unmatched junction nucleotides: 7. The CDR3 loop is CATVRDRGDEQYF. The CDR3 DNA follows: TGTGCCACTGTCCGGGACAGGGGGGACGAGCAGTACTTC.

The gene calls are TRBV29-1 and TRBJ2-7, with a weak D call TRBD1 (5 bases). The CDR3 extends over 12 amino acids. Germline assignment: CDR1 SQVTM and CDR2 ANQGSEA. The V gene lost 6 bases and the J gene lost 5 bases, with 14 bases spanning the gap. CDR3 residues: CSVVSGIHEQYF. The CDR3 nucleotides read TGCAGCGTCGTTTCAGGGATCCACGAGCAGTACTTC.

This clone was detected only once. The CDR3 here is CASSLDWTGNTEAFF. The CDR3 DNA reads TGTGCCAGCAGTTTAGATTGGACAGGGAACACTGAAGCTTTCTTT. This chain links TRBV27 with TRBJ1-1, with 7 nucleotides matching TRBD1. With V trimmed by 2 bases and J by 1 base, 4 bases remained unmatched. CDR3 size: 15 residues. Germline V lookup: CDR1 MNHEY, CDR2 SMNVEV (reference sequence).

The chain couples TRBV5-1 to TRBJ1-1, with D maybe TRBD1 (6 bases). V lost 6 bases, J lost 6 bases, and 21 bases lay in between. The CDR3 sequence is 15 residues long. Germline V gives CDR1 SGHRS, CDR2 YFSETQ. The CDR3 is CASNPQGRGYAEAFF. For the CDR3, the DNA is TGCGCCAGCAACCCTCAGGGGAGGGGGTACGCTGAAGCTTTCTTT.

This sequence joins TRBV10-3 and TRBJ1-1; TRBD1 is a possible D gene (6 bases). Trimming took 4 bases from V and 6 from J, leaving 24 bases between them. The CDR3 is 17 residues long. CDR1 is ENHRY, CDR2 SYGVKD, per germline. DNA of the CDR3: TGTGCCATCAGTGGGGATCCATCACAGGGAGGGTCGCCTGAAGCTTTCTTT. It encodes CAISGDPSQGGSPEAFF.

The CDR3 coding sequence is TGCGCCAGCAGCTTGGTAGGGGGGGCCACCGGGGAGCTGTTTTTT. Its protein is CASSLVGGATGELFF. V and J are TRBV5-1 and TRBJ2-2, with a weak D call TRBD2 (7 bases). The V gene lost 0 bases and the J gene lost 4 bases, with 10 bases spanning the gap. CDR3 size: 15 residues. Germline CDR1 SGHRS, CDR2 YFSETQ. The whole variable domain, filled in from reference TRBV5-1 and TRBJ2-2, reads KAGVTQTPRYLIKTRGQQVTLSCSPISGHRSVSWYQQTPGQGLQFLFEYFSETQRNKGNFPGRFSGRQFSNSRSEMNVSTLELGDSALYLCASSLVGGATGELFFGEGSRLTVL.

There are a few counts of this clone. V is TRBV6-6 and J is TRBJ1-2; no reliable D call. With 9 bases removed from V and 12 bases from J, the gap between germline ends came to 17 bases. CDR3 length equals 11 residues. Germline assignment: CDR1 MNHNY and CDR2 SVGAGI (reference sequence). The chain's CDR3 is CASSPGLVHTF. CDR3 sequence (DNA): TGTGCCAGTAGCCCGGGCCTCGTCCACACCTTC.

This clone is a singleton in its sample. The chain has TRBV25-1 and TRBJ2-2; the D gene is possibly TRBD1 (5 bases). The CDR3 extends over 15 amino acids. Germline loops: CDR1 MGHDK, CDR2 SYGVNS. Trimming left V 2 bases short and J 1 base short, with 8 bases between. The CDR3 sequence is CASSEMTENTGELFF. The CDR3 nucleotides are TGTGCCAGCAGTGAAATGACAGAGAACACCGGGGAGCTGTTTTTT.

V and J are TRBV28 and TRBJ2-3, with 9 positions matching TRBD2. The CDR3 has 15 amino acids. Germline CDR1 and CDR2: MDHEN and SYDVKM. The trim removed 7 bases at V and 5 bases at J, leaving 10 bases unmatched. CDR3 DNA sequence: TGTGCCAGCACCGCTGGCGGGGGGGTGCGAGATACGCAGTATTTT. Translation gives CASTAGGGVRDTQYF.

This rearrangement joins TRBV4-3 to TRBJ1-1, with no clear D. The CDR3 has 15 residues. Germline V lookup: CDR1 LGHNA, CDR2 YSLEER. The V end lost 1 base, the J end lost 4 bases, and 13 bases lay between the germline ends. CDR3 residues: CASSQGKVAGTEAFF. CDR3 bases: TGCGCCAGCAGCCAAGGAAAGGTAGCCGGCACTGAAGCTTTCTTT.

In DNA form, the CDR3 reads TGTGCCAGTAGTATTAGGGGATTTCCAGAAACTGAAGCTTTCTTT. Encoded protein: CASSIRGFPETEAFF. V is TRBV19 and J is TRBJ1-1, with D possibly TRBD1 on 5 matching bases. CDR1 LNHDA and CDR2 SQIVND come from the germline V gene (reference sequence). V lost 3 bases, J lost 5 bases, and 16 bases lay in between. The CDR3 covers 15 residues.

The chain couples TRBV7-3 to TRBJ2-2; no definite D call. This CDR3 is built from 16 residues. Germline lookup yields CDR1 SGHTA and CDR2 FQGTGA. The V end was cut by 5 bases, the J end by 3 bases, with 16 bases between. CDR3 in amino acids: CASSARSPPHTGELFF. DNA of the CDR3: TGTGCCAGCAGCGCACGCAGTCCGCCCCACACCGGGGAGCTGTTTTTT.

CDR3 residues: CASSIAGPQKDQYF. The CDR3 DNA follows: TGTGCCAGTAGTATAGCAGGACCCCAGAAGGACCAGTACTTC. The J gene is TRBJ2-5, the V gene TRBV19; D gene uncertain. Germline CDR1 is LNHDA and CDR2 is SQIVND (reference sequence). This CDR3 has 14 residues. Trimming removed 1 base from V and 10 bases from J, with 16 bases in between.

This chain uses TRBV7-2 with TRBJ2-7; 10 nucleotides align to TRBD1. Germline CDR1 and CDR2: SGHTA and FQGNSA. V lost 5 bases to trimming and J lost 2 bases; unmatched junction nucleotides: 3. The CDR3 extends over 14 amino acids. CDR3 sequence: CASSIDRGPYEQYF. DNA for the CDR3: TGTGCCAGCAGCATAGACAGGGGGCCCTACGAGCAGTACTTC.

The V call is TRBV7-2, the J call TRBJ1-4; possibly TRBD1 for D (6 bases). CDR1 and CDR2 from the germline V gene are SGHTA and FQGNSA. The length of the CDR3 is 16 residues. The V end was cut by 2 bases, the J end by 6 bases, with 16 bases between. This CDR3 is CASSLLQGYRDEKLFF. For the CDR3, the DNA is TGTGCCAGCAGCTTATTACAGGGCTATAGGGATGAAAAACTGTTTTTT.

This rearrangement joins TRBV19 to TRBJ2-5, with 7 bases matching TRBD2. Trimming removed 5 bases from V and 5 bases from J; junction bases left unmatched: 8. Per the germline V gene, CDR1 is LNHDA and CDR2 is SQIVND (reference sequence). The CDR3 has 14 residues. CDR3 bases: TGTGCCAGTAGTCCCCACTTCGGGGGGGAGACCCAGTACTTC. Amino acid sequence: CASSPHFGGETQYF.

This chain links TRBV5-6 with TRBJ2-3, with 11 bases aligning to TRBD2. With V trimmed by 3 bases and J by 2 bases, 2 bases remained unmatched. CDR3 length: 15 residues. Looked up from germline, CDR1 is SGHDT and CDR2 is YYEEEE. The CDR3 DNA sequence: TGTGCCAGCAGCTGGGGACTAGCGGTCACAGATACGCAGTATTTT. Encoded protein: CASSWGLAVTDTQYF.

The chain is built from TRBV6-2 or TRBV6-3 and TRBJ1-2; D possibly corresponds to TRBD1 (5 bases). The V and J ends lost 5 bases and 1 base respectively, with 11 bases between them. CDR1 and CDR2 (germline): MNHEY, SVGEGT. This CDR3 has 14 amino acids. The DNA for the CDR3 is TGTGCCAGCAGTCTGAGGGGATATAACTATGGCTACACCTTC. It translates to CASSLRGYNYGYTF.

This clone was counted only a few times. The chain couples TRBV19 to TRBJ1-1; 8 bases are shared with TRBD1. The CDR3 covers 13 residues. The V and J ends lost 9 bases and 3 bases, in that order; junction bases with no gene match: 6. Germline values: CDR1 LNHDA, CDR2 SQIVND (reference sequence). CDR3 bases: TGTGCCAGCCGACAGGGGATTTACACTGAAGCTTTCTTT. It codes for CASRQGIYTEAFF.

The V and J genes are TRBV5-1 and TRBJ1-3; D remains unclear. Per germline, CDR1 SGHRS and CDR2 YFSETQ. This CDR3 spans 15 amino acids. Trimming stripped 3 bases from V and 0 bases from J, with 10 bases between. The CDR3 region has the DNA TGCGCCAGCAGCTGGGTCTTCAACTCTGGAAACACCATATATTTT. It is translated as CASSWVFNSGNTIYF.

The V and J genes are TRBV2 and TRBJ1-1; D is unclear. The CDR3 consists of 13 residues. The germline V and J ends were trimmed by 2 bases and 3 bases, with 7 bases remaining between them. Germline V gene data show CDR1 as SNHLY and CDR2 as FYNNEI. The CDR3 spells CASSELEDTEAFF. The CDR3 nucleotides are TGTGCCAGCAGTGAATTGGAGGACACTGAAGCTTTCTTT.